The 12 T cell receptor beta chains listed next were all sequenced from one sample in a study of cytomegalovirus exposure and HLA in healthy donors. The primer mix had 60 Vbeta and 13 Jbeta primers. Generated by immunoSEQ multiplex PCR, the TCRdb table keeps only in-frame clones and is missing some. The sample lists 120,000 or so clones, roughly four fifths occurring once. Sequenced: PBMCs. All receptors come from a man aged 18 to 29 in good health and CMV-seronegative.

The chain employs TRBV7-2 and TRBJ2-5, with TRBD2 matching over 9 bases. The CDR3 extends over 17 amino acids. V shed 1 base and J 4 bases; nucleotides not matched to a gene: 10. CDR1 and CDR2 (germline): SGHTA, FQGNSA. This CDR3 is CASSLEAGGRARETQYF. The CDR3 nucleotides read TGTGCCAGCAGCTTAGAGGCGGGGGGGCGGGCTAGAGAGACCCAGTACTTC.

V gene TRBV5-6 combines with J gene TRBJ2-1, with 8 bases aligning to TRBD2. V shed 4 bases, J shed 6 bases, and the junction held 3 bases outside the gene matches. The CDR3 is 13 amino acids. Germline V gene lookup returns CDR1 SGHDT and CDR2 YYEEEE. The CDR3 region has the DNA TGTGCCAGCAGCCCCGGGACTAGCAATGAGCAGTTCTTC. This gives the protein CASSPGTSNEQFF.

This chain links TRBV5-4 with TRBJ1-5; 9 bases map to TRBD1. CDR3 length: 18 residues. Germline CDR1 SGHNT, CDR2 YYREEE (reference sequence). The V segment lost 4 bases and the J segment 0 bases; nucleotides outside the gene matches: 11. DNA of the CDR3: TGTGCCAGCAGCAAACAGGGGGCGATACCCGATAGCAATCAGCCCCAGCATTTT. It yields the protein CASSKQGAIPDSNQPQHF. The entire variable domain, with the rest obtained from reference TRBV5-4 and TRBJ1-5, is as follows: ETGVTQSPTHLIKTRGQQVTLRCSSQSGHNTVSWYQQALGQGPQFIFQYYREEENGRGNFPPRFSGLQFPNYSSELNVNALELDDSALYLCASSKQGAIPDSNQPQHFGDGTRLSIL.

The table lists this clone with a few counts. The J gene is TRBJ2-3, the V gene TRBV20-1; D is ambiguous. Per the germline V gene, CDR1 is DFQATT and CDR2 is SNEGSKA (reference sequence). The CDR3 extends over 11 amino acids. Deletions cut 3 bases from V and 5 bases from J, with 6 bases between. CDR3 region: CSASLLDTQYF. CDR3 nucleotide sequence: TGCAGTGCTAGCCTATTAGATACGCAGTATTTT.

V gene TRBV15 combines with J gene TRBJ1-6; D gene ambiguous. The V end was cut by 4 bases, the J end by 6 bases, with 7 bases between. The CDR3 is made up of 13 amino acids. CDR1 is LNHNV, CDR2 YYDKDF, per germline (reference sequence). Written as DNA, the CDR3 is TGTGCCACCAGCACCTTACTTAATTCACCCCTCCACTTT. Translated, it gives CATSTLLNSPLHF.

In this sample, this clone turned up a few times. The chain employs TRBV7-4 and TRBJ1-5, with 11 bases identical to TRBD1. The junction had 10 bases not matched to a gene; V was cut back by 7 bases and J by 2 bases. The CDR3 is made up of 17 amino acids. CDR1 SGHVT and CDR2 SQSDAQ come from the germline V gene. DNA of the CDR3: TGTGCCAGCACCCTGAGGACAGGGGGCGCGGGCAATCAGCCCCAGCATTTT. This translates into CASTLRTGGAGNQPQHF.

The table lists this clone with a few counts. The J gene is TRBJ1-3, the V gene TRBV5-6; 9 bases line up with TRBD1. V shed 5 bases, J shed 1 base, and the junction held 10 bases outside the gene matches. The CDR3 spans 17 residues. Germline CDR1 reads SGHDT; CDR2 reads YYEEEE. The CDR3 DNA follows: TGTGCCAGCAGTACCCTCCCACAGGGGGCATCTGGAAACACCATATATTTT. The encoded protein is CASSTLPQGASGNTIYF.

This chain joins TRBV15 and TRBJ1-2; D is uncertain. The CDR3 consists of 16 residues. Trimming removed 1 base from V and 5 bases from J, with 17 bases in between. Germline V gene data show CDR1 as LNHNV and CDR2 as YYDKDF (reference sequence). The DNA for the CDR3 is TGTGCCACCAGCAGAGCTAGCGGAGAGAAAGCTTATGGCTACACCTTC. Its protein product is CATSRASGEKAYGYTF.

The rearrangement uses TRBV15 and TRBJ2-2, with 8 bases matching TRBD1. With 0 bases clipped from V and 0 bases from J, the junction kept 0 bases outside the gene matches. Germline CDR1 LNHNV, CDR2 YYDKDF (reference sequence). The CDR3 length is 16 residues. The CDR3 loop reads CATSREDRANTGELFF. Here the CDR3 DNA reads TGTGCCACCAGCAGAGAGGACAGGGCGAACACCGGGGAGCTGTTTTTT.

The J gene is TRBJ1-4, the V gene TRBV7-3; D is unresolved. The V end lost 1 base, the J end lost 2 bases, and 8 bases lay between the germline ends. Germline CDR1 and CDR2: SGHTA and FQGTGA. The CDR3 is 15 residues long. CDR3 coding DNA: TGTGCCAGCAGCTTAAGTGGGCCCACTAATGAAAAACTGTTTTTT. Translating it yields CASSLSGPTNEKLFF.

This chain uses TRBV4-3 with TRBJ1-1, with D maybe TRBD1 (5 bases). From germline, CDR1 is LGHNA and CDR2 YSLEER. The V end was cut by 4 bases, the J end by 5 bases, with 11 bases between. This CDR3 region has 13 residues. CDR3 nucleotides: TGCGCCAGCAGCCCCTATCAGGGTACTGAAGCTTTCTTT. Its translation is CASSPYQGTEAFF.

V is TRBV6-5 and J is TRBJ1-1; maybe TRBD1 (6 bases). CDR1 MNHEY and CDR2 SVGAGI come from the germline V gene. V shed 6 bases and J shed 0 bases, with 14 bases lying between them. CDR3 length equals 15 residues. Here the CDR3 DNA reads TGTGCCAGCAGCCTAGGGGGACATTTGAACACTGAAGCTTTCTTT. Translating gives CASSLGGHLNTEAFF.